These T cell receptor beta chains were read from a single sample in a study of T cell responses to AZD1222 COVID-19 vaccine. Some clones are missing from TCRdb's copy, which holds only in-frame ones; the method was immunoSEQ multiplex PCR. The repertoire holds about 79,000 clones, with around 81% as singletons. The specimen comprised peripheral blood, sampled on day 0 of AZD1222 vaccination. These receptors came from an adult in good health. Both conserved end residues are part of each CDR3. A D gene is named only where the DNA matches it firmly. Clone size, where shown, is once, few, many, or a class for clones that have expanded.

abundance: few
j_gene: TRBJ2-7
d_gene: -
len: 16
v_gene: TRBV21-1
CDR3aa: CASSKKSAVPAYEQYF

abundance: -
j_gene: TRBJ1-5
d_gene: -
len: 13
v_gene: TRBV30
CDR3aa: CAWSAVSRWPQHF

abundance: few
j_gene: TRBJ1-1
d_gene: -
len: 13
v_gene: TRBV9
CDR3aa: CASSVGMNTEAFF

abundance: -
j_gene: TRBJ2-7
d_gene: -
len: 14
v_gene: TRBV19
CDR3aa: CASSITGSSYEQYF

abundance: -
j_gene: TRBJ2-1
d_gene: TRBD1
len: 16
v_gene: TRBV27
CDR3aa: CASSSRYLDRGNEQFF

abundance: -
j_gene: TRBJ2-3
d_gene: -
len: 16
v_gene: TRBV4-1
CDR3aa: CASSQEPRDSTDTQYF

abundance: -
j_gene: TRBJ1-1
d_gene: TRBD1
len: 15
v_gene: TRBV7-8
CDR3aa: CASSLVGGAVGEAFF

abundance: few
j_gene: TRBJ2-1
d_gene: -
len: 16
v_gene: TRBV5-1
CDR3aa: CASSLRGSGSYNEQFF

abundance: -
j_gene: TRBJ2-3
d_gene: -
len: 16
v_gene: TRBV9
CDR3aa: CASSVGGGRLTDTQYF

abundance: -
j_gene: TRBJ1-1
d_gene: -
len: 10
v_gene: TRBV24-1
CDR3aa: CATSESEAFF

abundance: -
j_gene: TRBJ2-5
d_gene: -
len: 14
v_gene: TRBV28
CDR3aa: CASSLSASRETQYF

abundance: -
j_gene: TRBJ2-1
d_gene: TRBD2
len: 15
v_gene: TRBV11-2
CDR3aa: CASSFGLADNNEQFF

abundance: -
j_gene: TRBJ1-4
d_gene: -
len: 13
v_gene: TRBV19
CDR3aa: CASVGQTNEKLFF

abundance: -
j_gene: TRBJ1-2
d_gene: -
len: 12
v_gene: TRBV19
CDR3aa: CASSNRNYGYTF

abundance: -
j_gene: TRBJ2-7
d_gene: -
len: 14
v_gene: TRBV7-8
CDR3aa: CASSFYREGNEQYF

abundance: -
j_gene: TRBJ1-2
d_gene: -
len: 14
v_gene: TRBV10-3
CDR3aa: CAISESGGLDGYTF

abundance: -
j_gene: TRBJ2-7
d_gene: TRBD1
len: 15
v_gene: TRBV7-9
CDR3aa: CASSPLGQGYYEQYF

abundance: -
j_gene: TRBJ2-3
d_gene: -
len: 13
v_gene: TRBV19
CDR3aa: CASSPGHTDTQYF

abundance: few
j_gene: TRBJ1-5
d_gene: -
len: 18
v_gene: TRBV4-2
CDR3aa: CASSQEAEGANSNQPQHF

abundance: -
j_gene: TRBJ2-1
d_gene: -
len: 18
v_gene: TRBV7-9
CDR3aa: CASSLGAKGWVNGNEQFF

abundance: -
j_gene: TRBJ1-1
d_gene: -
len: 13
v_gene: TRBV13
CDR3aa: CASSLRRNTEAFF

abundance: once
j_gene: TRBJ1-2
d_gene: -
len: 13
v_gene: TRBV12-3/TRBV12-4
CDR3aa: CASSGGSNYGYTF

abundance: -
j_gene: TRBJ2-1
d_gene: -
len: 14
v_gene: TRBV30
CDR3aa: CAWGRGGLNNEQFF

abundance: -
j_gene: TRBJ1-5
d_gene: TRBD1
len: 15
v_gene: TRBV9
CDR3aa: CASSVGTVSNQPQHF

abundance: -
j_gene: TRBJ2-1
d_gene: -
len: 17
v_gene: TRBV19
CDR3aa: CASSIVVGGMQYNEQFF

abundance: -
j_gene: TRBJ1-2
d_gene: -
len: 14
v_gene: TRBV18
CDR3aa: CASSPLGQNYGYTF

abundance: few
j_gene: TRBJ1-2
d_gene: -
len: 14
v_gene: TRBV6-5
CDR3aa: CASSPTQVNYGYTF

abundance: -
j_gene: TRBJ1-2
d_gene: -
len: 16
v_gene: TRBV7-8
CDR3aa: CASSLADFRKPYGYTF

abundance: once
j_gene: TRBJ2-5
d_gene: -
len: 16
v_gene: TRBV3-1/TRBV3-2
CDR3aa: CASSATNSALQETQYF

abundance: -
j_gene: TRBJ2-7
d_gene: TRBD2
len: 14
v_gene: TRBV5-4
CDR3aa: CASSLAGGGGEQYF

abundance: -
j_gene: TRBJ1-2
d_gene: -
len: 12
v_gene: TRBV28
CDR3aa: CASSSGVLGSAF

abundance: -
j_gene: TRBJ2-7
d_gene: -
len: 13
v_gene: TRBV7-8
CDR3aa: CASSLDVVYEQYF

abundance: once
j_gene: TRBJ2-7
d_gene: -
len: 13
v_gene: TRBV6-5
CDR3aa: CASSRQVAYEQYF

abundance: -
j_gene: TRBJ2-1
d_gene: TRBD2
len: 16
v_gene: TRBV7-2
CDR3aa: CASSLRGGSSYNEQFF

abundance: once
j_gene: TRBJ2-1
d_gene: TRBD2
len: 17
v_gene: TRBV25-1
CDR3aa: CASSAGLAGGLFNEQFF

abundance: medium-sized
j_gene: TRBJ2-5
d_gene: TRBD2
len: 15
v_gene: TRBV13
CDR3aa: CASSLAGGPGETQYF

abundance: -
j_gene: TRBJ1-2
d_gene: -
len: 15
v_gene: TRBV4-1
CDR3aa: CASSQDQLRSYGYTF

abundance: -
j_gene: TRBJ1-1
d_gene: TRBD1
len: 13
v_gene: TRBV11-1
CDR3aa: CASSLGTATEAFF

abundance: -
j_gene: TRBJ2-2
d_gene: -
len: 14
v_gene: TRBV10-2
CDR3aa: CASSGISNTGELFF

abundance: -
j_gene: TRBJ2-3
d_gene: TRBD1
len: 15
v_gene: TRBV7-9
CDR3aa: CASSGGTGITDTQYF

abundance: -
j_gene: TRBJ1-1
d_gene: -
len: 14
v_gene: TRBV2
CDR3aa: CASSAQIGVTEAFF

abundance: once
j_gene: TRBJ2-1
d_gene: -
len: 16
v_gene: TRBV7-9
CDR3aa: CASSLRVPVAYNEQFF

abundance: -
j_gene: TRBJ1-6
d_gene: TRBD1
len: 17
v_gene: TRBV5-1
CDR3aa: CASSLTATGAGHSPLHF

abundance: -
j_gene: TRBJ1-5
d_gene: -
len: 13
v_gene: TRBV24-1
CDR3aa: CATSDAGVEPQHF

abundance: -
j_gene: TRBJ2-7
d_gene: TRBD1
len: 15
v_gene: TRBV28
CDR3aa: CASSFGDRSSYEQYF

abundance: -
j_gene: TRBJ2-1
d_gene: -
len: 12
v_gene: TRBV24-1
CDR3aa: CATSDSYNEQFF

abundance: -
j_gene: TRBJ1-1
d_gene: -
len: 16
v_gene: TRBV6-1
CDR3aa: CASSEALPQMNTEAFF